Included here is one T cell receptor beta chain sequence, with context. This sample stems from a study of blood T cell repertoires in COVID-19. The overall study: From the United States, Italy and Spain came samples of acute and convalescent COVID-19. T cells, B-cell-depleted T cells, or PBMCs provided the cDNA or gDNA that served as material.

Source study methods: Using reference gene primer amplification, nucleated cell counts were estimated. TCRdb's copy holds only in-frame clones and misses some; the assay was immunoSEQ multiplex PCR. The D gene and trimming were derived from the DNA, and the V and J assignments and clone size from that table. Altogether some 40,000 clones are present, approximately 90% being singletons, with the ten largest covering about 2.2%. The CDR3 contains 15 residues. V lost 6 bases and J lost 2; bases outside the gene matches: 4. Germline V gene lookup returns CDR1 MNHEY and CDR2 SMNVEV (reference sequence). This sequence joins TRBV27 and TRBJ2-5; 12 nucleotides line up with TRBD2. The sequence was obtained from a man between 50 and 59 years old with active COVID-19. Sequenced sample: peripheral blood. The CDR3 loop is CASSPGTSGQETQYF. DNA for the CDR3: TGTGCCAGCAGCCCCGGGACTAGCGGGCAAGAGACCCAGTACTTC.